This record looks at one T cell receptor (beta chain) sequence and its context. These data originate in a study of blood T cell repertoires in COVID-19. Across the study: Samples representing acute and convalescent COVID-19 were sourced from the United States, Italy and Spain.

Among Cohort 3 donors, those recovered had two negative PCRs, clearance, or symptom resolution. Germline assignment: CDR1 MDHEN and CDR2 SYDVKM. The CDR3 is 14 amino acids. Between the trimmed V and J ends, which lost 4 bases and 2 bases, there was a span of 8 bases. TCRdb keeps only in-frame clones here, not all; method: immunoSEQ multiplex PCR. The top ten clones hold around 7.9% of a sample with approximately 490,000 clones, about nine tenths of them seen once. The chain recombines TRBV28 with TRBJ1-4; tentatively, D is TRBD1 (5 bases). The source is a woman aged 60-70 years who had recovered from COVID-19. The sequencing sample was made of PBMCs or T cells enriched from blood (not recorded which). The CDR3 nucleotides read TGTGCCAGCAGTTCGGGGGGGACTAATGAAAAACTGTTTTTT. Translation: CASSSGGTNEKLFF. Full variable domain (remainder filled in from reference TRBV28 and TRBJ1-4): DVKVTQSSRYLVKRTGEKVFLECVQDMDHENMFWYRQDPGLGLRLIYFSYDVKMKEKGDIPEGYSVSREKKERFSLILESASTNQTSMYLCASSSGGTNEKLFFGSGTQLSVL.